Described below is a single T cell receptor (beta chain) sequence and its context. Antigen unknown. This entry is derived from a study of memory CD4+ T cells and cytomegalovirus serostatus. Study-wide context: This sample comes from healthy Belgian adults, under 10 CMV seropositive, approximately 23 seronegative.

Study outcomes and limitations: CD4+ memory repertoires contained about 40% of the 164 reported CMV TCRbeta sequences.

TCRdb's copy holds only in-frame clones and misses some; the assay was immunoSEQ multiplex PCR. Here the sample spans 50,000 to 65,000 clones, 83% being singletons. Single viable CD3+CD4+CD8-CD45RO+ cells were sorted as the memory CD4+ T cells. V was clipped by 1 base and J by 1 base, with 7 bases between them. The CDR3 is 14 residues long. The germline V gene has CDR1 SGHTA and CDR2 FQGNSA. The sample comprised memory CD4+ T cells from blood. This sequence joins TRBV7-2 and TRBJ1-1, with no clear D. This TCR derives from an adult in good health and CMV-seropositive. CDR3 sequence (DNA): TGTGCCAGCAGCTTAGTAATAAGGAACACTGAAGCTTTCTTT. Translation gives CASSLVIRNTEAFF. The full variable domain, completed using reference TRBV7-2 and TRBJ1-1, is GAGVSQSPSNKVTEKGKDVELRCDPISGHTALYWYRQSLGQGLEFLIYFQGNSAPDKSGLPSDRFSAERTGGSVSTLTIQRTQQEDSAVYLCASSLVIRNTEAFFGQGTRLTVV.